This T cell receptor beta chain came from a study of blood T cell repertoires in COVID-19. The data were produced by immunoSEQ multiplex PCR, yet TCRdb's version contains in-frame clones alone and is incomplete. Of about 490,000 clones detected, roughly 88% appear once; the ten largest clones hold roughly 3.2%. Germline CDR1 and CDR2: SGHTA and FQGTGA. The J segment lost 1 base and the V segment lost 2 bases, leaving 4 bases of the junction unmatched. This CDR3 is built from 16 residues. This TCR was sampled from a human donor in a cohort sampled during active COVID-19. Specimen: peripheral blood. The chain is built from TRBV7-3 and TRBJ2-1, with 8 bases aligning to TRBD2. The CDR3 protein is CASSLGRLASYNEQFF. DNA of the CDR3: TGTGCCAGCAGCTTAGGGAGACTAGCGTCCTACAATGAGCAGTTCTTC.